This entry features one TCR beta chain sequence. The antigen remains undetermined. The record originates from a study of blood T cells in healthy people across ages. Whole-study findings and limits: As naive T cell percentage varied, TCR beta diversity correlated strongly with it. In older individuals, TCR beta diversity per million T cells was lower, falling roughly linearly with age. Nothing was known about donor CMV status, and this possibly confounded expanded clonotype changes.

Using a J-beta primer mix together with a sample-barcoded 5' primer, a second PCR was run for about 7 to 12 cycles. From each sample, at least 2.5 million paired-end reads containing CDR3 were obtained. TCRdb re-derived calls from the 5' RACE reads in MiXCR, one entry per CDR3 protein. The top ten clones hold roughly 2% of a sample with roughly 1,800,000 distinct CDR3 sequences, about 50% of them seen once. The V end was cut by 5 bases, the J end by 7 bases, with 14 bases between. The CDR3 is 13 residues long. Germline CDR1 is SEHNR and CDR2 is FQNEAQ (reference sequence). Sequenced material: blood. The V gene is TRBV7-9, the J gene TRBJ1-1; D perhaps matches TRBD1 (6 bases). The receptor comes from a woman aged 40 to 50 in good health. The CDR3 sequence: CASSPVGQIEAFF. Written as DNA, the CDR3 is TGTGCCAGCAGCCCCGTTGGACAGATTGAAGCTTTCTTT.